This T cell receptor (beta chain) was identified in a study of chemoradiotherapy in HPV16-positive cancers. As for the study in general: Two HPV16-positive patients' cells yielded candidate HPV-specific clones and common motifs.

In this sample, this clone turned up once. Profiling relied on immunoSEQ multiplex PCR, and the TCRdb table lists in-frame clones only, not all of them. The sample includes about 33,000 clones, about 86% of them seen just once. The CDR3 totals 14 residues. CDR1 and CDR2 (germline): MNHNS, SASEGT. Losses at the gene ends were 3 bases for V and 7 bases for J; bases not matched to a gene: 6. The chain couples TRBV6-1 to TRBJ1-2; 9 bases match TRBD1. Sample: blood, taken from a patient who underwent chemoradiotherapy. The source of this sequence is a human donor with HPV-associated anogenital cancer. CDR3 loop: CASSDGTGMGGYTF. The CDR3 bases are TGTGCCAGCAGTGACGGGACAGGGATGGGTGGCTACACCTTC.